What follows are 32 T cell receptor beta chains derived from one specimen sequenced in a study of blood T cell repertoires in COVID-19 (dated by TCRdb to about 2020). The protocol used for the library was the immunoSEQ multiplex PCR assay. TCRdb holds this immuneACCESS table with in-frame rearrangements only. Some clones are missing; in checked studies, unresolved V genes explain under half, and the rest has no known cause. This sample comprises about 52,000 clones, around 81% of them detected only once. The ten largest clones represent around a quarter of the sample. Sample: peripheral blood. All receptors come from a woman at least 80 years old with COVID-19, enrolled during active disease.

V is TRBV5-8 and J is TRBJ2-7, with D hard to call. Trimming cost V 6 bases and J 2 bases, with 12 bases left between them. The V gene's germline CDR1 is SGHTS and CDR2 YDEGEE. CDR3 length equals 13 residues. The CDR3 coding sequence is TGTGCCAGCAAAGCCGAGATTCCCTACGAGCAGTACTTC. It specifies CASKAEIPYEQYF.

This clone is a singleton in its sample. V and J are TRBV13 and TRBJ1-2, with 7 bases identical to TRBD1. The CDR3 runs to 15 residues. Germline loops: CDR1 PRHDT, CDR2 FYEKMQ (reference sequence). Trimming cost V 5 bases and J 5 bases; bases outside gene matches: 11. Here the CDR3 reads CASSQNRGRGYGYTF. CDR3 DNA sequence: TGTGCCAGCAGCCAAAACAGGGGTCGGGGATATGGCTACACCTTC.

V gene TRBV5-1 combines with J gene TRBJ2-1; 9 nucleotides line up with TRBD2. CDR1 and CDR2 (germline): SGHRS, YFSETQ. This CDR3 contains 16 residues. Trimming at V came to 2 bases and at J to 5 bases, leaving 8 bases not matched to a gene. CDR3 sequence reads: CASSLLTSGGNNEQFF. The CDR3 DNA follows: TGCGCCAGCAGCTTATTGACAAGCGGGGGGAACAATGAGCAGTTCTTC.

V is TRBV7-3 and J is TRBJ2-1; D is uncertain. CDR1 is SGHTA and CDR2 is FQGTGA in the germline V gene. This CDR3 comprises 16 residues. The ends were cut back, 7 bases at V and 0 bases at J, with 16 bases in the middle. CDR3 residues: CASTPTGSSSYNEQFF. The DNA for the CDR3 is TGTGCCAGCACCCCTACCGGTTCATCCTCCTACAATGAGCAGTTCTTC.

This rearrangement joins TRBV19 to TRBJ2-1, with 11 nucleotides matching TRBD1. The CDR3 extends over 15 amino acids. The germline V gene has CDR1 LNHDA and CDR2 SQIVND (reference sequence). V gave up 4 bases and J gave up 9 bases; unmatched junction bases: 8. In DNA form, the CDR3 reads TGTGCCAGTAGTAGCGGGACAGGGGGATTCGGTGAGCAGTTCTTC. Encoded protein: CASSSGTGGFGEQFF.

The CDR3 DNA reads as TGTGCCAGCAGTGGGGTGTGGCTAGCGAGGACCGGGGAGCTGTTTTTT. This sequence encodes CASSGVWLARTGELFF. V gene TRBV2 combines with J gene TRBJ2-2; TRBD2 is a possible D gene (6 bases). CDR1 and CDR2 from the germline V gene are SNHLY and FYNNEI. The V end lost 4 bases, the J end lost 5 bases, and 17 bases lay between the germline ends. The CDR3 is made up of 16 amino acids.

The chain carries TRBV6-2 or TRBV6-3 and TRBJ2-2, with 8 bases that match TRBD2. The length of the CDR3 is 14 residues. CDR1 is MNHEY and CDR2 is SVGEGT in the germline V gene. V lost 6 bases, J lost 6 bases, and 6 bases stayed unmatched. CDR3 nucleotides: TGTGCCAGCAGCGGGAGGGGTTTCTCCGGGGAGCTGTTTTTT. Amino acids: CASSGRGFSGELFF.

V gene TRBV6-5 combines with J gene TRBJ2-5, with D possibly TRBD2 on 6 matching bases. This CDR3 is 15 amino acids long. V gave up 0 bases and J gave up 1 base, with 9 bases separating them. Germline-derived CDR1 and CDR2 are MNHEY and SVGAGI. CDR3 in amino acids: CASSYSSRGQETQYF. CDR3 coding DNA: TGTGCCAGCAGTTACTCGTCGCGGGGCCAAGAGACCCAGTACTTC.

V and J are TRBV19 and TRBJ2-2, with D possibly being TRBD1 (6 bases). The germline CDR1 and CDR2 sequences are LNHDA and SQIVND (reference sequence). This CDR3 region has 15 residues. Trimming cost V 2 bases and J 2 bases, with 9 bases left between them. The CDR3 DNA reads TGTGCCAGTAGTATAAGGGGGTTTAACACCGGGGAGCTGTTTTTT. It encodes CASSIRGFNTGELFF.

The chain employs TRBV27 and TRBJ2-1; 7 bases are shared with TRBD2. The V gene's germline CDR1 is MNHEY and CDR2 SMNVEV (reference sequence). This CDR3 has 15 amino acids. Germline trimming cut 2 bases from V and 3 bases from J; bases unmatched to any gene: 4. CDR3 DNA sequence: TGTGCCAGCAGTTTAGGACTAGGTCGCTACAATGAGCAGTTCTTC. Amino acids: CASSLGLGRYNEQFF.

The CDR3 sequence: CASSVQGQKGNTIYF. CDR3 coding DNA: TGTGCCAGCAGCGTTCAGGGGCAAAAGGGAAACACCATATATTTT. The chain links TRBV9 to TRBJ1-3, with D maybe TRBD1 (6 bases). Deletions cut 2 bases from V and 4 bases from J, with 13 bases between. Germline values: CDR1 SGDLS, CDR2 YYNGEE. This CDR3 is built from 15 residues.

In DNA, the CDR3 is TGTGCCAGCAGCCAAACTCAGGGCTTCGATGAGCAGTTCTTC. The encoded protein is CASSQTQGFDEQFF. This sequence joins TRBV4-2 and TRBJ2-1; a weak D match, TRBD1 (5 bases). CDR1 is LGHNA and CDR2 is YNFKEQ in the germline V gene. V shed 2 bases and J shed 8 bases, with 13 bases lying between them. The CDR3 length is 14 residues.

This clone was picked up one time. V and J are TRBV27 and TRBJ2-2; D remains unclear. In germline, CDR1 is MNHEY, CDR2 SMNVEV (reference sequence). The V gene lost 5 bases and the J gene lost 1 base, with 11 bases spanning the gap. This CDR3 region has 15 residues. The CDR3 bases are TGTGCCAGCAGTCCGAGGCCGCGGAACACCGGGGAGCTGTTTTTT. As protein: CASSPRPRNTGELFF.

The chain links TRBV6-6 to TRBJ2-3; tentatively, D is TRBD1 (5 bases). V lost 4 bases, J lost 1 base, and 12 bases lay in between. CDR3 length: 15 amino acids. Germline loops: CDR1 MNHNY, CDR2 SVGAGI (reference sequence). The CDR3 is CASSSQRTRTDTQYF. CDR3 in DNA: TGTGCCAGCAGTTCACAGAGGACACGCACAGATACGCAGTATTTT.

The V call is TRBV19, the J call TRBJ2-5; D uncertain. CDR3 length: 14 residues. V dropped 3 bases and J dropped 0 bases, with 8 bases sitting between them. CDR1 LNHDA and CDR2 SQIVND come from the germline V gene (reference sequence). CDR3 nucleotide sequence: TGTGCCAGTAGTATGACACAGCACCAAGAGACCCAGTACTTC. Translating it yields CASSMTQHQETQYF. The variable domain in full, completed from reference TRBV19 and TRBJ2-5, reads DGGITQSPKYLFRKEGQNVTLSCEQNLNHDAMYWYRQDPGQGLRLIYYSQIVNDFQKGDIAEGYSVSREKKESFPLTVTSAQKNPTAFYLCASSMTQHQETQYFGPGTRLLVL.

V is TRBV28 and J is TRBJ1-2; TRBD1 is a possible D gene (5 bases). The CDR3 loop spans 15 amino acids. V lost 3 bases and J 4 bases, leaving 15 bases between the germline ends. Per the germline V gene, CDR1 is MDHEN and CDR2 is SYDVKM. Here the CDR3 DNA reads TGTGCCAGCAGTTTGGAAAGAGAAAGGGGCTATGGCTACACCTTC. This sequence encodes CASSLERERGYGYTF.

The V call is TRBV11-2, the J call TRBJ2-2, with 8 bases matching TRBD2. The CDR3 length is 15 residues. CDR1 and CDR2 (germline): SGHAT, FQNNGV. V was pared by 3 bases and J by 5 bases, with 5 bases of the junction left unmatched. The CDR3 DNA reads TGTGCCAGCAGCTTGGGACTAGGGAAGACCGGGGAGCTGTTTTTT. Translation gives CASSLGLGKTGELFF.

The chain has TRBV7-3 and TRBJ2-2, with 8 nucleotides matching TRBD2. There are 15 residues in the CDR3. J gave up 1 base and V 5 bases, and 3 bases lay outside the gene matches. The germline V gene has CDR1 SGHTA and CDR2 FQGTGA. CDR3 in amino acids: CASSPSGLNTGELFF. CDR3 sequence (DNA): TGTGCCAGCAGCCCTAGCGGGTTGAACACCGGGGAGCTGTTTTTT.

Comments on this clone: Other DNA sequences within the sample encode an identical CDR3. The CDR3 DNA reads TGTGCCAGTAGTAGTAGGACAGGGCACACCGGGGAGCTGTTTTTT. It encodes CASSSRTGHTGELFF. This chain connects TRBV19 to TRBJ2-2, with TRBD1 matching 8 bases. CDR3 length equals 15 residues. After removal of 4 bases from V and 3 bases from J, the junction contained 4 bases not matched to a gene. Germline values: CDR1 LNHDA, CDR2 SQIVND (reference sequence).

This clone was observed a single time. J is TRBJ2-7 and V is TRBV27; TRBD1 aligns across 7 bases. Trimming took 3 bases from V and 2 from J; bases not matched to a gene: 4. CDR1 MNHEY and CDR2 SMNVEV come from the germline V gene (reference sequence). The CDR3 loop spans 14 amino acids. The CDR3 DNA sequence: TGTGCCAGCAGTTTCACGGGACAGCCCTACGAGCAGTACTTC. It is translated as CASSFTGQPYEQYF.

The table lists this clone with many counts. The rearrangement uses TRBV7-3 and TRBJ2-3, with 9 bases identical to TRBD2. The CDR3 length is 16 residues. In germline, CDR1 is SGHTA, CDR2 FQGTGA. The ends lost 5 bases at V and 5 bases at J; junction bases unmatched: 11. The CDR3 spells CASSPSSGRWVDTQYF. CDR3 coding DNA: TGTGCCAGCAGCCCCTCCAGCGGGAGGTGGGTAGATACGCAGTATTTT.

This clone has just one count. The chain recombines TRBV28 with TRBJ2-1, with 9 bases that match TRBD1. Trimming took 8 bases from V and 10 from J; bases not matched to a gene: 6. Germline-derived CDR1 and CDR2 are MDHEN and SYDVKM. The CDR3 runs 12 residues. DNA of the CDR3: TGTGCCAGCGGGACAGGGTTAAACGAGCAGTTCTTC. Translation gives CASGTGLNEQFF.

This rearrangement joins TRBV7-2 to TRBJ2-7; 8 nucleotides agree with TRBD2. Trimming cost V 5 bases and J 0 bases; bases outside gene matches: 6. Germline-derived CDR1 and CDR2 are SGHTA and FQGNSA. This CDR3 is 15 amino acids long. CDR3 nucleotide sequence: TGTGCCAGCAGCCCAAGCGGGAGAGCCTCCTACGAGCAGTACTTC. It specifies CASSPSGRASYEQYF.

This clone was picked up a small number of times. The chain uses TRBV9 and TRBJ2-7; 7 nucleotides agree with TRBD1. J lost 2 bases, V lost 3 bases, and 8 bases had no gene match. Looked up from germline, CDR1 is SGDLS and CDR2 is YYNGEE. This CDR3 has 15 amino acids. CDR3 residues: CASSEGDSGTYEQYF. CDR3 in DNA: TGTGCCAGCAGCGAGGGGGACAGCGGAACCTACGAGCAGTACTTC.

The chain joins TRBV9 to TRBJ2-2, with D maybe TRBD1 (5 bases). Germline loops: CDR1 SGDLS, CDR2 YYNGEE. Trimming stripped 0 bases from V and 6 bases from J, with 15 bases between. This CDR3 contains 16 residues. DNA for the CDR3: TGTGCCAGCAGCGTAGGGGGCCGAACGGTGTCCGGGGAGCTGTTTTTT. The encoded protein is CASSVGGRTVSGELFF.

This clone is termed medium-sized (0.01 to 0.1%). The chain joins TRBV9 to TRBJ2-1; 8 bases are a match to TRBD2. Looked up from germline, CDR1 is SGDLS and CDR2 is YYNGEE. The CDR3 consists of 17 residues. V lost 4 bases, J lost 1 base, and 10 bases stayed unmatched. The CDR3 is CASSPRTSLKSYNEQFF. The CDR3 region has the DNA TGTGCCAGCAGCCCTCGGACTAGCCTAAAATCCTACAATGAGCAGTTCTTC.

The chain is built from TRBV7-2 and TRBJ1-1, with D perhaps matching TRBD1 (5 bases). V lost 5 bases to trimming and J lost 3 bases, with 16 bases between them. This CDR3 region has 15 residues. Germline CDR1 is SGHTA and CDR2 is FQGNSA. In nucleotides, the CDR3 is TGTGCCAGCAGCCCGAGACAGACTTTAGACACTGAAGCTTTCTTT. This sequence encodes CASSPRQTLDTEAFF.

This clone was observed a single time. The rearrangement uses TRBV6-1 and TRBJ1-1, with D uncertain. CDR1 and CDR2 from the germline V gene are MNHNS and SASEGT. The V end lost 1 base, the J end lost 5 bases, and 11 bases lay between the germline ends. The CDR3 spans 14 residues. Written as DNA, the CDR3 is TGTGCCAGCAGTGAAGGAGGGCGAGGAACTGAAGCTTTCTTT. Translated: CASSEGGRGTEAFF.

There are a few counts of this clone. The chain links TRBV10-3 to TRBJ2-7; 12 bases map to TRBD2. Germline CDR1 ENHRY, CDR2 SYGVKD. This CDR3 spans 13 amino acids. Trimming at V came to 10 bases and at J to 3 bases, leaving 4 bases not matched to a gene. The CDR3 region has the DNA TGTGCCACCCGACTAGCGGGAGACTACGAGCAGTACTTC. This sequence encodes CATRLAGDYEQYF.

V and J are TRBV5-5 and TRBJ2-7, with D possibly TRBD2 on 5 matching bases. Germline V gives CDR1 SGHKS, CDR2 YYEKEE (reference sequence). V shed 7 bases and J shed 4 bases, with 12 bases lying between them. CDR3 size: 12 residues. The CDR3 loop is CASALGVYEQYF. Written as DNA, the CDR3 is TGTGCCAGCGCGCTGGGAGTATACGAGCAGTACTTC.

The V gene is TRBV2, the J gene TRBJ2-7; 11 bases map to TRBD2. Germline loops: CDR1 SNHLY, CDR2 FYNNEI. This CDR3 spans 22 amino acids. J gave up 1 base and V 2 bases, and 22 bases lay outside the gene matches. DNA of the CDR3: TGTGCCAGCAGTGAACAGGGTTACGACTGGGGGACTAGCGGTAACCTGTCCTACGAGCAGTACTTC. Protein: CASSEQGYDWGTSGNLSYEQYF.

The chain joins TRBV2 to TRBJ2-7, with unresolved D. Trimming left V 2 bases short and J 0 bases short, with 5 bases between. This CDR3 is 13 amino acids long. Germline V lookup: CDR1 SNHLY, CDR2 FYNNEI. The CDR3 coding sequence is TGTGCCAGCAGTGAACGGAGCTCCTACGAGCAGTACTTC. Translated: CASSERSSYEQYF. The whole variable domain, filled in from reference TRBV2 and TRBJ2-7, reads EPEVTQTPSHQVTQMGQEVILRCVPISNHLYFYWYRQILGQKVEFLVSFYNNEISEKSEIFDDQFSVERPDGSNFTLKIRSTKLEDSAMYFCASSERSSYEQYFGPGTRLTVT.